The following is a T cell receptor beta chain sequence with its context. This specimen belongs to a study of shared clonotypes between healthy human individuals. Running of the assay took place at deep level. As originally analysed: Quality scores were absent from the junction-only immunoSEQ sequences, so filtering differed. The assay was immunoSEQ multiplex PCR, and TCRdb's table has in-frame clones only and misses some. Clonal size and the V and J genes are those of that table, whereas D and trimming came from the DNA. The table has 2 million to 2.5 million clones, about nine tenths seen once. The receptor was isolated from a man between 18 and 29 years old in good health. Some clones in this sample may be carry-over from other donors' samples. Material for sequencing was naive CD4+ T cells from PBMCs. Subset specified: CD45RA+ positively selected.

CDR3 nucleotides: TGTGCCAGCAGCCTAGAACCCGGAGGGGCCTTAGGATCACCCCTCCACTTT. As protein: CASSLEPGGALGSPLHF. The chain carries TRBV7-9 and TRBJ1-6, with a weak D call TRBD1 (5 bases). The CDR3 is 17 amino acids. V lost 5 bases and J lost 10, with 24 bases in between. CDR1 is SEHNR and CDR2 is FQNEAQ in the germline V gene (reference sequence).